The source of this TCR beta chain is a study of T cell changes during pregnancy in multiple sclerosis. The method was immunoSEQ multiplex PCR; TCRdb's version includes in-frame clones alone and lacks a portion of them. The table shows roughly 89,000 clones, with 90% to 95% occurring only once. The CDR3 runs to 16 residues. Trimming took off 3 bases at V and 1 base at J, with 17 bases between the two ends. Germline V gene data show CDR1 as SGDLS and CDR2 as YYNGEE. Sequencing was performed on peripheral blood, taken in the first trimester of pregnancy. The gene calls are TRBV9 and TRBJ2-7; D is unclear. This TCR was sampled from a female donor with multiple sclerosis, enrolled in a pregnancy study. The CDR3 sequence is CASSAHHFAESYEQYF. The DNA for the CDR3 is TGTGCCAGCAGCGCCCACCATTTCGCGGAGTCCTACGAGCAGTACTTC.